Each of the 11 T cell receptor beta chains below was sequenced from the same sample in a study of T cell responses to AZD1222 COVID-19 vaccine. Sequenced by immunoSEQ multiplex PCR; TCRdb stores in-frame clones only, minus some. Of about 81,000 clones in the sample, approximately 90% were seen once. Here the sequenced sample was peripheral blood, taken 28 days after the second AZD1222 dose. Every receptor here comes from an adult who received the AZD1222 COVID-19 vaccine.

The CDR3 bases are TGTGCCAGCAGCCCGTTACAGGAGACCTATGGCTACACCTTC. It specifies CASSPLQETYGYTF. The gene calls are TRBV3-1 (or the pseudogene TRBV3-2) and TRBJ1-2, with D possibly TRBD1 on 5 matching bases. The germline V and J ends were trimmed by 4 bases and 4 bases, with 13 bases remaining between them. This CDR3 is built from 14 residues. Germline V lookup: CDR1 LGHDT, CDR2 YNNKEL (reference sequence).

This chain links TRBV7-2 with TRBJ2-7, with 7 bases fitting TRBD1. Germline lookup yields CDR1 SGHTA and CDR2 FQGNSA. V was clipped by 4 bases and J by 0 bases; unmatched bases: 6. The CDR3 is made up of 15 amino acids. In DNA form, the CDR3 reads TGTGCCAGCAGCTCCTGGACAGGAAGCTCCTACGAGCAGTACTTC. It encodes CASSSWTGSSYEQYF. Full variable domain (rest looked up from reference TRBV7-2 and TRBJ2-7): GAGVSQSPSNKVTEKGKDVELRCDPISGHTALYWYRQSLGQGLEFLIYFQGNSAPDKSGLPSDRFSAERTGGSVSTLTIQRTQQEDSAVYLCASSSWTGSSYEQYFGPGTRLTVT.

The chain joins TRBV2 to TRBJ2-1; either TRBD1 or TRBD2 may supply D (6 bases each). CDR3 length equals 12 residues. Germline V gene lookup returns CDR1 SNHLY and CDR2 FYNNEI. V lost 7 bases and J lost 5, with 9 bases in between. The CDR3 sequence: CASKGGNNEQFF. For the CDR3, the DNA is TGTGCCAGCAAGGGGGGAAACAATGAGCAGTTCTTC.

The chain carries TRBV25-1 and TRBJ2-1; no definite D call. Trimming took 4 bases from V and 7 from J, leaving 14 bases between them. The CDR3 spans 14 residues. Germline loops: CDR1 MGHDK, CDR2 SYGVNS. The CDR3 here is CASSVSAVWNEQFF. CDR3 DNA: TGTGCCAGCAGTGTCTCTGCAGTCTGGAATGAGCAGTTCTTC.

The chain employs TRBV7-9 and TRBJ2-7; D possibly corresponds to TRBD2 (5 bases). CDR1 is SEHNR and CDR2 is FQNEAQ in the germline V gene (reference sequence). The V end lost 6 bases, the J end lost 4 bases, and 10 bases lay between the germline ends. This CDR3 has 12 amino acids. The CDR3 DNA follows: TGTGCCAGCAGTGAGGGATGGTACGAGCAGTACTTC. Translation: CASSEGWYEQYF.

The chain recombines TRBV7-9 with TRBJ1-1; D is unclear. The CDR3 loop spans 13 amino acids. Germline V lookup: CDR1 SEHNR, CDR2 FQNEAQ (reference sequence). V lost 3 bases and J lost 1, with 6 bases in between. The CDR3 region has the DNA TGTGCCAGCAGCTTGACGCCGAACACTGAAGCTTTCTTT. It translates to CASSLTPNTEAFF.

This sequence joins TRBV6-5 and TRBJ2-7; maybe TRBD1 (6 bases). The CDR3 runs to 15 residues. The germline V gene has CDR1 MNHEY and CDR2 SVGAGI. Trimming removed 5 bases from V and 2 bases from J, with 16 bases in between. CDR3 DNA: TGTGCCAGCAGTCGAACAGGGCCGGGTGCCTACGAGCAGTACTTC. Its translation: CASSRTGPGAYEQYF.

This clone was seen a few times. The V call is TRBV7-8, the J call TRBJ1-3; D unresolved. V lost 3 bases and J lost 4, with 7 bases in between. The V gene's germline CDR1 is SGHVS and CDR2 FQNEAQ. The CDR3 loop spans 13 amino acids. CDR3 sequence reads: CASSFLQGNTIYF. CDR3 sequence (DNA): TGTGCCAGCAGCTTTCTGCAGGGAAACACCATATATTTT.

This clone has a handful of counts. The chain employs TRBV28 and TRBJ1-5; D unresolved. There are 14 residues in the CDR3. Germline V gene sequence: CDR1 MDHEN, CDR2 SYDVKM. Trimming pared 7 bases from V and 9 bases from J, leaving 19 bases between. This chain's CDR3 is CASTFEVASAPQHF. CDR3 in DNA: TGTGCCAGCACTTTTGAGGTCGCTAGCGCGCCCCAGCATTTT.

The genes are TRBV29-1 and TRBJ2-3; D might be TRBD1 or TRBD2, each matching 6 bases. Trimming shortened V by 6 bases and J by 3 bases, and 16 bases separated the two germline ends. Germline V gives CDR1 SQVTM, CDR2 ANQGSEA. CDR3 length: 14 amino acids. The CDR3 region is CSVGWGAMTDTQYF. The CDR3 DNA follows: TGCAGCGTCGGATGGGGGGCGATGACAGATACGCAGTATTTT.

The chain carries TRBV5-1 and TRBJ1-4; tentatively, D is TRBD1 (5 bases). The germline gives CDR1 SGHRS, CDR2 YFSETQ. V lost 0 bases and J lost 0, with 18 bases in between. The CDR3 loop spans 19 amino acids. CDR3 residues: CASSLDRVRALTTNEKLFF. Written as DNA, the CDR3 is TGCGCCAGCAGCTTGGATCGGGTCAGGGCCCTTACAACTAATGAAAAACTGTTTTTT.